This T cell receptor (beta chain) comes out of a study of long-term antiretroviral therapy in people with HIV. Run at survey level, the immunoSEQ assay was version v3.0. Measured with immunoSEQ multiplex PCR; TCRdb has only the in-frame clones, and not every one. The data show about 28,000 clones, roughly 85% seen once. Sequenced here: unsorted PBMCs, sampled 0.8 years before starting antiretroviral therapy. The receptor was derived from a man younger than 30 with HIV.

This CDR3 is CASSWGHSYEQYF. Here the CDR3 DNA reads TGTGCCAGCAGCTGGGGACATTCCTACGAGCAGTACTTC. The rearrangement joins TRBV5-6 to TRBJ2-7; possible D gene TRBD1, 6 bases. Trimming pared 3 bases from V and 1 base from J, leaving 8 bases between. The germline V gene encodes CDR1 SGHDT and CDR2 YYEEEE. CDR3 size: 13 residues.